Each of the 17 T cell receptor beta chains below was sequenced from the same sample in a study of Tregs in tolerant kidney transplant recipients (dated 2019 in TCRdb). The receptor library was made with the immunoSEQ multiplex PCR assay. TCRdb stores this immuneACCESS table with in-frame sequences only. Part of the clones is absent; in the studies checked, under half of the shortfall reflects unresolved V genes, and no reason is known for the rest. Counted in this sample were about 110,000 clones; 90% of them appeared once. 0.3% to 0.4% of the sample is in the top ten clones. The time point tag for this specimen amounts to: blood sample drawn before combined kidney and bone marrow transplant. Material: CD4+ T cells from blood, obtained before the transplant. These receptors all come from a human donor who received a combined kidney and bone marrow transplant.

The rearrangement joins TRBV4-1 to TRBJ2-7; 8 positions agree with TRBD2. This CDR3 comprises 14 residues. The germline V gene has CDR1 MGHRA and CDR2 YSYEKL. J gave up 3 bases and V 4 bases, and 5 bases lay outside the gene matches. This CDR3 is CASSRPGGNYEQYF. The CDR3 coding sequence is TGCGCCAGCAGCCGTCCGGGGGGGAACTACGAGCAGTACTTC.

About this clone itself: Relative to the germline gene, one junction end is altered; a read error may explain this. The sample carries other DNA sequences with the same CDR3. The V call is TRBV5-4, the J call TRBJ2-7, with 8 bases that match TRBD1. This CDR3 is built from 14 residues. Germline lookup yields CDR1 SGHNT and CDR2 YYREEE (reference sequence). The CDR3 nucleotides read TGTGCCAGCAGCTTAGGTCGGGACAGGCCTCCTTTAGACTTC. Translating it yields CASSLGRDRPPLDF.

This chain joins TRBV2 and TRBJ1-4; 11 nucleotides match TRBD1. CDR3 length: 14 amino acids. Trimming removed 4 bases from V and 8 bases from J; junction bases left unmatched: 3. Germline V lookup: CDR1 SNHLY, CDR2 FYNNEI. The CDR3 DNA reads TGTGCCAGCAGTGGGGACAGGGGGGAGGAAAAACTGTTTTTT. As protein: CASSGDRGEEKLFF.

The gene calls are TRBV6-5 and TRBJ1-1; 9 bases agree with TRBD1. Germline V gene data show CDR1 as MNHEY and CDR2 as SVGAGI. Unmatched junction bases numbered 14, after V lost 5 bases and J lost 10 bases. This CDR3 region has 15 residues. The CDR3 here is CASSLQGAEVSVAFF. CDR3 DNA sequence: TGTGCCAGCAGTCTACAGGGGGCGGAGGTCTCTGTAGCTTTCTTT.

The chain uses TRBV19 and TRBJ2-2; 12 nucleotides agree with TRBD2. Germline CDR1 reads LNHDA; CDR2 reads SQIVND (reference sequence). The junction had 4 bases not matched to a gene; V was cut back by 11 bases and J by 6 bases. The CDR3 totals 13 residues. The CDR3 DNA reads TGTGCCGCTAGCGGGAGGGCCCCCGGGGAGCTGTTTTTT. Translation: CAASGRAPGELFF.

The CDR3 sequence is CASSLSDRASYEQYF. The CDR3 DNA reads TGTGCCAGCAGTTTGTCGGACAGGGCCTCCTACGAGCAGTACTTC. The chain couples TRBV6-5 to TRBJ2-7, with 8 bases lining up with TRBD1. With V trimmed by 4 bases and J by 0 bases, 5 bases remained unmatched. This CDR3 is 15 amino acids long. The germline V gene has CDR1 MNHEY and CDR2 SVGAGI.

This rearrangement joins TRBV14 to TRBJ1-3; 9 bases match TRBD1. CDR1 and CDR2 (germline): SGHDN, FVKESK. V lost 4 bases to trimming and J lost 1 base; unmatched junction nucleotides: 5. The CDR3 covers 16 residues. In nucleotides, the CDR3 is TGTGCCAGCAGCCGTTGGGGACAGGGATCTGGAAACACCATATATTTT. Translation gives CASSRWGQGSGNTIYF.

The rearrangement joins TRBV9 to TRBJ2-1; D possibly corresponds to TRBD2 (5 bases). Trimming shortened V by 0 bases and J by 0 bases, and 10 bases separated the two germline ends. CDR3 length: 16 amino acids. In germline, CDR1 is SGDLS, CDR2 YYNGEE. The CDR3 sequence: CASSVGPTTSYNEQFF. Here the CDR3 DNA reads TGTGCCAGCAGCGTAGGACCGACTACCTCCTACAATGAGCAGTTCTTC.

The CDR3 reads CASTIRTDTQYF. The DNA for the CDR3 is TGTGCCAGCACCATCAGAACAGATACGCAGTATTTT. This sequence joins TRBV7-2 and TRBJ2-3; D call uncertain. Germline assignment: CDR1 SGHTA and CDR2 FQGNSA. The CDR3 has 12 residues. V gave up 7 bases and J gave up 3 bases, with 8 bases separating them. Full variable domain (remainder filled in from reference TRBV7-2 and TRBJ2-3): GAGVSQSPSNKVTEKGKDVELRCDPISGHTALYWYRQSLGQGLEFLIYFQGNSAPDKSGLPSDRFSAERTGGSVSTLTIQRTQQEDSAVYLCASTIRTDTQYFGPGTRLTVL.

The chain joins TRBV11-3 to TRBJ2-7, with a weak D call TRBD1 (6 bases). The CDR3 covers 14 residues. Trimming left V 5 bases short and J 3 bases short, with 14 bases between. CDR1 is SGHNT and CDR2 is YENEEA in the germline V gene. For the CDR3, the DNA is TGTGCCAGCAGCACCCGACAGGATGACTACGAGCAGTACTTC. Encoded protein: CASSTRQDDYEQYF.

This chain links TRBV10-1 with TRBJ2-2; D is undetermined. This CDR3 has 15 residues. Germline V gene lookup returns CDR1 WNHNN and CDR2 SYGVQD (reference sequence). Trimming cost V 2 bases and J 3 bases, with 10 bases left between them. This CDR3 reads CASSEASMDTGELFF. The CDR3 DNA is TGCGCCAGCAGTGAGGCCAGTATGGACACCGGGGAGCTGTTTTTT.

The CDR3 reads CASEGGTSGNADTQYF. In DNA form, the CDR3 reads TGTGCCAGCGAAGGTGGGACTAGCGGGAATGCAGATACGCAGTATTTT. V and J are TRBV28 and TRBJ2-3; 13 bases match TRBD2. The CDR3 loop spans 16 amino acids. J was trimmed by 4 bases and V by 8 bases; bases with no gene match: 9. Germline V gene lookup returns CDR1 MDHEN and CDR2 SYDVKM.

The gene calls are TRBV6-5 and TRBJ1-2; 9 bases line up with TRBD1. The J segment lost 2 bases and the V segment lost 4 bases, leaving 5 bases of the junction unmatched. Germline assignment: CDR1 MNHEY and CDR2 SVGAGI. The CDR3 contains 15 residues. The CDR3 coding sequence is TGTGCCAGCAGTTCGGTTGGGACAGGGAACTATGGCTACACCTTC. Protein: CASSSVGTGNYGYTF.

This clone was counted a single time. The rearrangement links TRBV6-1 to TRBJ2-3; 7 bases fit TRBD1. With V trimmed by 6 bases and J by 1 base, 7 bases remained unmatched. CDR1 and CDR2 (germline): MNHNS, SASEGT. The CDR3 has 15 amino acids. The CDR3 is CASRGGRGGTDTQYF. DNA for the CDR3: TGTGCCAGCAGAGGGGGCAGGGGTGGCACAGATACGCAGTATTTT.

V is TRBV2 and J is TRBJ2-3, with TRBD2 identical over 10 bases. This CDR3 is built from 16 residues. CDR1 is SNHLY, CDR2 FYNNEI, per germline. The ends lost 6 bases at V and 3 bases at J; junction bases unmatched: 9. This CDR3 reads CASSLLAGGETDTQYF. CDR3 coding DNA: TGTGCCAGCAGCTTGTTAGCGGGGGGTGAAACAGATACGCAGTATTTT.

The chain carries TRBV10-3 and TRBJ2-7; 8 nucleotides match TRBD2. The CDR3 contains 16 residues. V dropped 4 bases and J dropped 6; count of bases not matched to a gene: 14. Germline CDR1 reads ENHRY; CDR2 reads SYGVKD. The CDR3 is CAISGVWRGDGGEQYF. For the CDR3, the DNA is TGTGCCATCAGTGGGGTGTGGCGGGGGGACGGGGGCGAGCAGTACTTC.

CDR3 DNA sequence: TGTGCCAGCAGTGAGATAGGGCTAGCGGCCGAAAGGCAGTTCTTC. It specifies CASSEIGLAAERQFF. J is TRBJ2-1 and V is TRBV2, with 7 bases aligning to TRBD2. The CDR3 has 15 residues. Germline CDR1 reads SNHLY; CDR2 reads FYNNEI. After removal of 3 bases from V and 12 bases from J, the junction contained 14 bases not matched to a gene.